These T cell receptor beta chains were read from a single sample in a study of blood T cell repertoires in COVID-19. Data came from immunoSEQ multiplex PCR; TCRdb stores just in-frame clones and leaves some out. The table records 450,000 to 500,000 clones, approximately 83% of them present only once. The specimen was peripheral blood. These receptors originate from a human donor in a cohort sampled during active COVID-19. Each CDR3 is given with its conserved first and last residue. The order of the fields is CDR3 length, clone size, V gene, CDR3 protein. Clone size is not always given. Where it is, it says once, few, many or a class for expanded clones.

CDR3 length: 15; clone size: -; V gene: TRBV9; CDR3 protein: CASSVLTGKDEKLFF
CDR3 length: 11; clone size: -; V gene: TRBV28; CDR3 protein: CASSYPNEAFF
CDR3 length: 12; clone size: -; V gene: TRBV12-3/TRBV12-4; CDR3 protein: CASRQEGSSYTF
CDR3 length: 13; clone size: -; V gene: TRBV6-1; CDR3 protein: CASVGGHQETQYF
CDR3 length: 11; clone size: -; V gene: TRBV27; CDR3 protein: CASSLRETQYF
CDR3 length: 16; clone size: -; V gene: TRBV6-1; CDR3 protein: CASSEVRASGSHEQYF
CDR3 length: 16; clone size: -; V gene: TRBV7-8; CDR3 protein: CASSRDRWLYNSPLHF
CDR3 length: 14; clone size: once; V gene: TRBV5-5; CDR3 protein: CASSPVTPAGGYTF
CDR3 length: 15; clone size: -; V gene: TRBV7-2; CDR3 protein: CASSLEATGIFDRFF
CDR3 length: 13; clone size: -; V gene: TRBV19; CDR3 protein: CASSKQSPWEQYF
CDR3 length: 12; clone size: once; V gene: TRBV10-2; CDR3 protein: CASSGQTYEQYF
CDR3 length: 11; clone size: -; V gene: TRBV6-5; CDR3 protein: CASSYAGLAFF
CDR3 length: 14; clone size: -; V gene: TRBV19; CDR3 protein: CASSTTGLGNTIYF
CDR3 length: 15; clone size: -; V gene: TRBV28; CDR3 protein: CASSDTGTENEKLFF
CDR3 length: 15; clone size: -; V gene: TRBV15; CDR3 protein: CATSRTTGGPYGYTF
CDR3 length: 12; clone size: -; V gene: TRBV30; CDR3 protein: CAWSALGYGYTF
CDR3 length: 12; clone size: -; V gene: TRBV11-2; CDR3 protein: CASTLNGYGYTF
CDR3 length: 17; clone size: -; V gene: TRBV28; CDR3 protein: CASSPPTPGQGGSPLHF
CDR3 length: 14; clone size: -; V gene: TRBV6-5; CDR3 protein: CASSYPTGVYGYTF
CDR3 length: 14; clone size: -; V gene: TRBV18; CDR3 protein: CASSPTRENYGYTF
CDR3 length: 15; clone size: -; V gene: TRBV6-6; CDR3 protein: CASSYSSGGQETQYF
CDR3 length: 13; clone size: -; V gene: TRBV2; CDR3 protein: CASRTWANQPQHF
CDR3 length: 16; clone size: -; V gene: TRBV7-2; CDR3 protein: CASSIEGTAVNTEAFF
CDR3 length: 13; clone size: -; V gene: TRBV2; CDR3 protein: CASSTGVSQPQHF
CDR3 length: 14; clone size: -; V gene: TRBV7-2; CDR3 protein: CASSLAGRGQPQHF
CDR3 length: 13; clone size: -; V gene: TRBV6-1; CDR3 protein: CASSPDRNYGYTF
CDR3 length: 16; clone size: -; V gene: TRBV19; CDR3 protein: CASSDWTGGPQETQYF
CDR3 length: 14; clone size: -; V gene: TRBV19; CDR3 protein: CASSISDSGTEAFF
CDR3 length: 21; clone size: -; V gene: TRBV19; CDR3 protein: CASSIVSRTSGRSGNTGELFF
CDR3 length: 16; clone size: -; V gene: TRBV7-2; CDR3 protein: CASSFTRTGGGEGYTF
CDR3 length: 15; clone size: -; V gene: TRBV13; CDR3 protein: CASSLAGGGVGEQFF
CDR3 length: 15; clone size: few; V gene: TRBV7-3; CDR3 protein: CASSLTRQGGAEQFF
CDR3 length: 14; clone size: few; V gene: TRBV19; CDR3 protein: CASNDRDRAYGYTF
CDR3 length: 15; clone size: few; V gene: TRBV2; CDR3 protein: CASRTGTQMNTEAFF
CDR3 length: 15; clone size: -; V gene: TRBV6-5; CDR3 protein: CASRQGTPSTDTQYF
CDR3 length: 16; clone size: -; V gene: TRBV3-1/TRBV3-2; CDR3 protein: CASSQLDRGGNTEAFF
CDR3 length: 14; clone size: -; V gene: TRBV27; CDR3 protein: CASSLGGSNYGYTF
CDR3 length: 15; clone size: -; V gene: TRBV6-5; CDR3 protein: CASRATSGTPYEQYF
CDR3 length: 14; clone size: -; V gene: TRBV6-5; CDR3 protein: CAAYKTGSTGELFF
CDR3 length: 13; clone size: -; V gene: TRBV28; CDR3 protein: CASRRGSGNTIYF
CDR3 length: 13; clone size: -; V gene: TRBV7-3; CDR3 protein: CASSLRTNYGYTF
CDR3 length: 16; clone size: -; V gene: TRBV5-1; CDR3 protein: CASSKFSGSSYNEQFF
CDR3 length: 13; clone size: once; V gene: TRBV5-6; CDR3 protein: CASSLNANQPQHF
CDR3 length: 15; clone size: -; V gene: TRBV3-1/TRBV3-2; CDR3 protein: CASSQTSGSRNEQFF
CDR3 length: 13; clone size: few; V gene: TRBV4-3; CDR3 protein: CASSQEKAYEQYF
CDR3 length: 13; clone size: -; V gene: TRBV19; CDR3 protein: CASTPSKNTEAFF
CDR3 length: 16; clone size: -; V gene: TRBV14; CDR3 protein: CASSPLGKGVGTEAFF